This TCR beta chain stems from a study of OX40 agonist ivuxolimab in advanced cancers. About the research overall: Partial responses occurred in Three dose-escalation patients, one with hepatocellular carcinoma and two with cutaneous melanoma.

V was pared by 3 bases and J by 1 base, with 6 bases between. The CDR3 covers 13 residues. Per the germline V gene, CDR1 is SGHNT and CDR2 is YENEEA. Sequencing was performed with immunoSEQ multiplex PCR; in TCRdb, only in-frame clones are kept and a portion is missing. In the table there are around 90,000 clones, approximately 87% of which are singletons. The chain recombines TRBV11-3 with TRBJ1-1; D not certain. The TCR sequence derives from an adult with an advanced solid tumor such as melanoma, head and neck, liver or kidney cancer. This specimen was CD4+ or CD8+ T cells sorted from blood, taken in a trial of the OX40 agonist ivuxolimab. This CDR3 is CASSLFPNTEAFF. The CDR3, as DNA: TGTGCCAGCAGCTTGTTCCCGAACACTGAAGCTTTCTTT.